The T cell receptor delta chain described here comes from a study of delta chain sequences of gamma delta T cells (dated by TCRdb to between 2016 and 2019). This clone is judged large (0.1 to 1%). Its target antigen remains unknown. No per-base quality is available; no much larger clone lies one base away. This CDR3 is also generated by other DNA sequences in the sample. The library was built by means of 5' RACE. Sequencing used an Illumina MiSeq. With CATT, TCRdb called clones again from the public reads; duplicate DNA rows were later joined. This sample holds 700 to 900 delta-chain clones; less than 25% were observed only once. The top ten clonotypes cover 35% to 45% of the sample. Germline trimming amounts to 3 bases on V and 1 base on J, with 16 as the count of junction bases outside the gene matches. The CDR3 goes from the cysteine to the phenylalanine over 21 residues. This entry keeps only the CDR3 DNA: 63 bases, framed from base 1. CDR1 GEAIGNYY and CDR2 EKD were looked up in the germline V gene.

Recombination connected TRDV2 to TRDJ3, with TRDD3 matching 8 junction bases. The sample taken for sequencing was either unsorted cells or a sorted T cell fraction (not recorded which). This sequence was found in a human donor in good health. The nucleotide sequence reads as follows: TGTGCCTGTGACCCCGTTCACACGCTGGGGGACTCTTCCTGGGACACCCGACAGATGTTTTTC. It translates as CACDPVHTLGDSSWDTRQMFF.